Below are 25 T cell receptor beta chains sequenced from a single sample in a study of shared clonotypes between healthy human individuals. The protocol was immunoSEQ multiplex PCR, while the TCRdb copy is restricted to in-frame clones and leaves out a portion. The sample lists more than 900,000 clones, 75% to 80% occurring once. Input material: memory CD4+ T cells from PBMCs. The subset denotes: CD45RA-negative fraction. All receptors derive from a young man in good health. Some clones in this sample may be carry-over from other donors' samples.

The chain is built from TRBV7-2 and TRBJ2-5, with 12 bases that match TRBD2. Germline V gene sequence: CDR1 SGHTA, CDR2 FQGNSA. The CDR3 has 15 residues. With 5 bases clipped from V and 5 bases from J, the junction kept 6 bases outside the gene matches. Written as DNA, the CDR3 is TGTGCCAGCAGCCAGGATCTAGCGGGAGGGGAGACCCAGTACTTC. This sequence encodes CASSQDLAGGETQYF.

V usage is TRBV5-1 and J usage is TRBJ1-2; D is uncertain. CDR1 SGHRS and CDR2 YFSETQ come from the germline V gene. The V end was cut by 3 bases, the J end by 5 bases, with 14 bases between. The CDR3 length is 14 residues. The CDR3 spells CASSSSRPGYGYTF. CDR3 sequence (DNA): TGCGCCAGCAGCTCCTCTAGACCGGGGTATGGCTACACCTTC.

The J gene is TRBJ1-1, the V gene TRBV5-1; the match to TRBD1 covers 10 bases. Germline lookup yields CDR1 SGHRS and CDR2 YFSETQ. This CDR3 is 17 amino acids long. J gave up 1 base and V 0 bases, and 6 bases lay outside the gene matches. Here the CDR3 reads CASSLAGTGVKNTEAFF. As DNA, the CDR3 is TGCGCCAGCAGCTTGGCCGGGACAGGGGTGAAGAACACTGAAGCTTTCTTT.

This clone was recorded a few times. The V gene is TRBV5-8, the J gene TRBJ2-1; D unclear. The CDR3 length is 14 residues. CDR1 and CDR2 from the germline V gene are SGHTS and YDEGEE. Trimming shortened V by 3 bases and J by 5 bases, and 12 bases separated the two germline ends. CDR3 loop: CASSSDNYDNEQFF. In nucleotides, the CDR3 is TGTGCCAGCAGCTCTGATAACTACGACAATGAGCAGTTCTTC.

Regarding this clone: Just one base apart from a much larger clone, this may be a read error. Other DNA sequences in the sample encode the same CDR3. The CDR3 here is CASSSTDSNQPQHF. DNA for the CDR3: TGTGCCAGCAGTTCGACGGATAGCAATCAGCCCCAGCATTTT. The rearrangement uses TRBV28 and TRBJ1-5; D is ambiguous. The CDR3 extends over 14 amino acids. In germline, CDR1 is MDHEN, CDR2 SYDVKM. The V end lost 4 bases, the J end lost 0 bases, and 7 bases lay between the germline ends.

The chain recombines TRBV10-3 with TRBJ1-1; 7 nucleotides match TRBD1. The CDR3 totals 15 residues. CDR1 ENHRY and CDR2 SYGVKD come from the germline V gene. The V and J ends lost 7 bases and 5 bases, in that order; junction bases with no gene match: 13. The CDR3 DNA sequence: TGTGCCATCACCATGATTAGGACAGGCCCGACTGAAGCTTTCTTT. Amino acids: CAITMIRTGPTEAFF.

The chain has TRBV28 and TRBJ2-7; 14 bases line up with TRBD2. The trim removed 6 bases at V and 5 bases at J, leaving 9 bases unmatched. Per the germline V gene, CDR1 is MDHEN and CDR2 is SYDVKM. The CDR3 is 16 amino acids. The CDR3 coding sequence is TGTGCCAGCAGCCTTTGGGGGACTAGCGGGAGAGACGAGCAGTACTTC. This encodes CASSLWGTSGRDEQYF.

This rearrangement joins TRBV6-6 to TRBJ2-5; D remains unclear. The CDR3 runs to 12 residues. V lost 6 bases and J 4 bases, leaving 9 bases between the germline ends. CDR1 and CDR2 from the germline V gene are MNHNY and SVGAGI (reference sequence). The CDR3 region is CASSNKGETQYF. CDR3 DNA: TGTGCCAGCAGCAACAAGGGAGAGACCCAGTACTTC.

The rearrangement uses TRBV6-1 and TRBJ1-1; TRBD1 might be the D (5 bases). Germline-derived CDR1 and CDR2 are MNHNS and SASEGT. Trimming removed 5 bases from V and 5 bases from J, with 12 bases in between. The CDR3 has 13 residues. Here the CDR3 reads CASSFVRGTEAFF. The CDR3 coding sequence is TGTGCCAGCAGTTTTGTACGGGGGACTGAAGCTTTCTTT.

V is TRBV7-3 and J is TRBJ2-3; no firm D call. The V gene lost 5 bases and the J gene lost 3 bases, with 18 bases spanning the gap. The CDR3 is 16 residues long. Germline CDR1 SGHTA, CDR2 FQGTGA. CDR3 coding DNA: TGTGCCAGCAGCCTAAACTACGGAGTCGAAACAGATACGCAGTATTTT. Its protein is CASSLNYGVETDTQYF.

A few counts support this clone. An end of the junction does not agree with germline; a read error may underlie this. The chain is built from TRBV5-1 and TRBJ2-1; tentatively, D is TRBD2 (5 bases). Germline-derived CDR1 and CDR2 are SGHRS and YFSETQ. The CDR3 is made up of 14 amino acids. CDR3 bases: TGCGCCAGCAGCTCCGACTACTCCCACAATGAGCAGTTCTTC. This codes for CASSSDYSHNEQFF.

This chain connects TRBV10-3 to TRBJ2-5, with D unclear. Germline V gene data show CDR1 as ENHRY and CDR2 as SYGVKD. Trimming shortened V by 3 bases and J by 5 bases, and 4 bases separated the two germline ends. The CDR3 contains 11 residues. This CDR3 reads CAISDRETQYF. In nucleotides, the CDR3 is TGTGCCATCAGTGATCGTGAGACCCAGTACTTC.

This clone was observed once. CDR3 DNA: TGCGCCAGCAGCGGCGGGGGGGCGATCCCCTACGAGCAGTACTTC. Translating gives CASSGGGAIPYEQYF. The chain uses TRBV5-1 and TRBJ2-7, with 9 bases matching TRBD2. Trimming cost V 4 bases and J 2 bases; bases outside gene matches: 7. Germline V gives CDR1 SGHRS, CDR2 YFSETQ. There are 15 residues in the CDR3.

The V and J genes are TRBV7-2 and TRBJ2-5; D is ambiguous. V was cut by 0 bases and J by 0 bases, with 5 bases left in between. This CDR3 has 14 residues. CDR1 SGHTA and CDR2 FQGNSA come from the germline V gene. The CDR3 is CASSLAGHQETQYF. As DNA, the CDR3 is TGTGCCAGCAGCTTAGCCGGACACCAAGAGACCCAGTACTTC.

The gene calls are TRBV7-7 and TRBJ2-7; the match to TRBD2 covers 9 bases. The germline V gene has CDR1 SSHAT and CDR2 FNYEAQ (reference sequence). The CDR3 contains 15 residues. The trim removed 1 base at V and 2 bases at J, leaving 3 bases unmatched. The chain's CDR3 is CASSLGPSGTYEQYF. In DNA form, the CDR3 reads TGTGCCAGCAGCTTAGGGCCTAGCGGGACCTACGAGCAGTACTTC.

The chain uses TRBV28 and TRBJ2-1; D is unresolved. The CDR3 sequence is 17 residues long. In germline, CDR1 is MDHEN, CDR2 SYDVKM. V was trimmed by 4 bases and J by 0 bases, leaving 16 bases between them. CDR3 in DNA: TGTGCCAGCAGTTGGGCACAGTTTACACCCTCCTACAATGAGCAGTTCTTC. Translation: CASSWAQFTPSYNEQFF.

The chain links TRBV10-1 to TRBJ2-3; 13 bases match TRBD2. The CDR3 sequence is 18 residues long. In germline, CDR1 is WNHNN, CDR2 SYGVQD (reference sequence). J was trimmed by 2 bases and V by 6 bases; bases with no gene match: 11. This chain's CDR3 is CASRDTSGRAGYTDTQYF. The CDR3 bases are TGCGCCAGCAGGGACACTAGCGGGAGGGCCGGATACACAGATACGCAGTATTTT.

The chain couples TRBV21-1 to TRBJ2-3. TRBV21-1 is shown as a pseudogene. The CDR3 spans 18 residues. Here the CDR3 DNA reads TGTGCCACCATCTTAATTTGGTATAGGACGGAACACACAGATACGCAGTATTTT. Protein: CATILIWYRTEHTDTQYF.

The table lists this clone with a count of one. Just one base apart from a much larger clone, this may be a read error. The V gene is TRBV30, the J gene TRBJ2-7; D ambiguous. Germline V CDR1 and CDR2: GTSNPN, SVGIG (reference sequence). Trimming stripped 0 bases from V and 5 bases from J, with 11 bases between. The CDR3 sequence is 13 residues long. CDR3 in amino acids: CAWSVERGHEQYF. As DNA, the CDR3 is TGTGCCTGGAGTGTAGAAAGAGGCCACGAGCAGTACTTC.

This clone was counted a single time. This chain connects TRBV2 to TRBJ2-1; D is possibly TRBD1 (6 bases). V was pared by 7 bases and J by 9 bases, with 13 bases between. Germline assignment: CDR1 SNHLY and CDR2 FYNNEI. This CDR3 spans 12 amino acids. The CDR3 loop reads CASKWAGAEQFF. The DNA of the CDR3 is TGTGCCAGCAAGTGGGCAGGGGCTGAGCAGTTCTTC. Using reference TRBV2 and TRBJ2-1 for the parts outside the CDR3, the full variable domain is EPEVTQTPSHQVTQMGQEVILRCVPISNHLYFYWYRQILGQKVEFLVSFYNNEISEKSEIFDDQFSVERPDGSNFTLKIRSTKLEDSAMYFCASKWAGAEQFFGPGTRLTVL.

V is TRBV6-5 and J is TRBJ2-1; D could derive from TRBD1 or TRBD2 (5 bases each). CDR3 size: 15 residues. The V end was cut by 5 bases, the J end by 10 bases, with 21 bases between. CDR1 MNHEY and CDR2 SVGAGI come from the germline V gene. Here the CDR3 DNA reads TGTGCCAGCAGTCCCTACTCCGTGGGACCAGAGGAGCAGTTCTTC. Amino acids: CASSPYSVGPEEQFF.

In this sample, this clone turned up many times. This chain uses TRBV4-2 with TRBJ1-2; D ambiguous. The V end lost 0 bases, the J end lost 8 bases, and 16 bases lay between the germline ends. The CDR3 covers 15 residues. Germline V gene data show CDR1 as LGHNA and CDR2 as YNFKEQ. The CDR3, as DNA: TGTGCCAGCAGCCAAGATTTTAGGGCCCCAAGGGGCTACACCTTC. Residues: CASSQDFRAPRGYTF.

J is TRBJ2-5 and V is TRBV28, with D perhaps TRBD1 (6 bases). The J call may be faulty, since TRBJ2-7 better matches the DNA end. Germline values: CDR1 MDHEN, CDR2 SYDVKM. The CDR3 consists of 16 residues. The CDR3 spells CASSFIRTALSYEQYF. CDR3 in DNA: TGTGCCAGCAGTTTCATCAGGACAGCCCTTTCCTACGAGCAGTACTTC.

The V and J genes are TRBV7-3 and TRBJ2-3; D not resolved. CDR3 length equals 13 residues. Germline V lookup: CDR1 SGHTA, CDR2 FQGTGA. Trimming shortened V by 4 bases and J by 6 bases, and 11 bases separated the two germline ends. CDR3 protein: CASSSPSLDTQYF. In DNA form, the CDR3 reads TGTGCCAGCAGCTCCCCCTCTCTGGATACGCAGTATTTT.

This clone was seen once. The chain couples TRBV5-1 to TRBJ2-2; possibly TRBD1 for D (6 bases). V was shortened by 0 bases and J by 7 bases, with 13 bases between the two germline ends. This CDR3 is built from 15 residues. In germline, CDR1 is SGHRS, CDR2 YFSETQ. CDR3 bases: TGCGCCAGCAGCTTGGTCCCAGGGGAGCTCGGGGAGCTGTTTTTT. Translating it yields CASSLVPGELGELFF. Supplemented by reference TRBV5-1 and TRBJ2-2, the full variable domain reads KAGVTQTPRYLIKTRGQQVTLSCSPISGHRSVSWYQQTPGQGLQFLFEYFSETQRNKGNFPGRFSGRQFSNSRSEMNVSTLELGDSALYLCASSLVPGELGELFFGEGSRLTVL.